The 14 T cell receptor beta chains presented below share a single source sample, sequenced in a study of CD8+ T cells in alopecia areata. Once RNA had been extracted, it was reverse transcribed into cDNA to act as the sequencing template. Clones were read by immunoSEQ multiplex PCR, and TCRdb kept only the in-frame ones, dropping some. The repertoire holds 130,000 to 150,000 clones, roughly 44% seen once, with around 6.8% in the top ten. Material: CD4+ T cells sorted from blood. The receptors originated from a human donor with alopecia areata.

This clone was seen only a few times. The V call is TRBV29-1, the J call TRBJ1-5; D gene ambiguous. The CDR3 runs to 13 residues. The V end lost 5 bases, the J end lost 4 bases, and 12 bases lay between the germline ends. Germline V gene lookup returns CDR1 SQVTM and CDR2 ANQGSEA. In DNA form, the CDR3 reads TGCAGCGTTTTATATGGACCGAATCAGCCCCAGCATTTT. It is translated as CSVLYGPNQPQHF.

Only a few counts were recorded for this clone. The V and J genes are TRBV10-3 and TRBJ2-7, with D unclear. CDR3 length: 13 amino acids. Germline lookup yields CDR1 ENHRY and CDR2 SYGVKD. The V end lost 9 bases, the J end lost 6 bases, and 18 bases lay between the germline ends. This CDR3 reads CAMKDQANREQYF. CDR3 DNA sequence: TGTGCCATGAAAGACCAGGCGAATCGCGAGCAGTACTTC.

This chain's CDR3 is CASLRTGSGGRNTDTQYF. The DNA for the CDR3 is TGCGCCAGCCTGAGAACAGGGAGCGGCGGGAGAAACACAGATACGCAGTATTTT. The chain uses TRBV5-1 and TRBJ2-3, with D possibly being TRBD2 (7 bases). This CDR3 has 18 amino acids. Deletions cut 7 bases from V and 2 bases from J, with 26 bases between. Looked up from germline, CDR1 is SGHRS and CDR2 is YFSETQ.

Note on this clone: One junction end does not reproduce the germline sequence, and a read error may be involved. V and J are TRBV28 and TRBJ2-7; 7 nucleotides agree with TRBD1. CDR1 is MDHEN and CDR2 is SYDVKM in the germline V gene. The CDR3 runs to 12 residues. The CDR3 DNA follows: TGTGCCAGCACTACAGGAGAGGGGGCGCCTCGCTTC. Translation gives CASTTGEGAPRF.

This chain uses TRBV7-9 with TRBJ2-2, with D maybe TRBD2 (5 bases). Germline CDR1 is SEHNR and CDR2 is FQNEAQ (reference sequence). V lost 1 base and J 0 bases, leaving 9 bases between the germline ends. This CDR3 contains 16 residues. The CDR3 region is CASSLGSGTNTGELFF. The CDR3 DNA reads as TGTGCCAGCAGCTTAGGGTCCGGGACGAACACCGGGGAGCTGTTTTTT.

V is TRBV15 and J is TRBJ2-7; TRBD1 might be the D (7 bases). The germline V gene encodes CDR1 LNHNV and CDR2 YYDKDF (reference sequence). This CDR3 contains 17 residues. V was shortened by 2 bases and J by 3 bases, with 20 bases between the two germline ends. The CDR3 loop reads CATSRQGGGPRGYEQYF. In nucleotides, the CDR3 is TGTGCCACCAGCAGACAAGGAGGGGGCCCAAGGGGCTACGAGCAGTACTTC.

The chain is built from TRBV9 and TRBJ2-2; D unresolved. The length of the CDR3 is 15 residues. Germline V gives CDR1 SGDLS, CDR2 YYNGEE. Trimming stripped 2 bases from V and 0 bases from J, with 8 bases between. In nucleotides, the CDR3 is TGTGCCAGCAGCGTTGGCCGATCGAACACCGGGGAGCTGTTTTTT. It codes for CASSVGRSNTGELFF. Combining the CDR3 with reference TRBV9 and TRBJ2-2 gives the whole variable domain DSGVTQTPKHLITATGQRVTLRCSPRSGDLSVYWYQQSLDQGLQFLIQYYNGEERAKGNILERFSAQQFPDLHSELNLSSLELGDSALYFCASSVGRSNTGELFFGEGSRLTVL.

This clone has only a few counts. CDR3 region: CASSFYGAVSNTEAFF. In DNA form, the CDR3 reads TGTGCCAGCAGCTTCTATGGGGCAGTCTCGAACACTGAAGCTTTCTTT. The chain carries TRBV7-6 and TRBJ1-1; perhaps TRBD1 as D (5 bases). There are 16 residues in the CDR3. The V gene's germline CDR1 is SGHVS and CDR2 FNYEAQ. V lost 3 bases and J lost 1, with 15 bases in between.

The chain uses TRBV29-1 and TRBJ2-1, with a weak D call TRBD1 (6 bases). This CDR3 region has 14 residues. The germline V gene encodes CDR1 SQVTM and CDR2 ANQGSEA. V was clipped by 8 bases and J by 0 bases, with 14 bases between them. The CDR3 protein is CSSRGHLSYNEQFF. For the CDR3, the DNA is TGCAGCTCTCGGGGACACCTCTCCTACAATGAGCAGTTCTTC.

In its sample, this clone was seen a few times. This chain joins TRBV28 and TRBJ2-7; perhaps TRBD2 as D (6 bases). The germline V gene has CDR1 MDHEN and CDR2 SYDVKM. The CDR3 sequence is 16 residues long. Trimming removed 5 bases from V and 5 bases from J, with 22 bases in between. The CDR3 sequence is CASSPPGETGPNEQYF. CDR3 DNA sequence: TGTGCCAGCAGTCCCCCGGGGGAAACAGGTCCCAACGAGCAGTACTTC.

Here the CDR3 DNA reads TGTGCCACCAGCCGGGGGACAGCCGCCACCTTC. Translated: CATSRGTAATF. This rearrangement joins TRBV15 to TRBJ1-2; 7 positions match TRBD1. The CDR3 totals 11 residues. Germline V CDR1 and CDR2: LNHNV, YYDKDF (reference sequence). Unmatched junction bases numbered 7, after V lost 5 bases and J lost 13 bases.

The chain is built from TRBV29-1 and TRBJ2-7; 12 bases fit TRBD1. There are 14 residues in the CDR3. V was pared by 6 bases and J by 3 bases, with 6 bases of the junction left unmatched. Germline V lookup: CDR1 SQVTM, CDR2 ANQGSEA. CDR3 residues: CSVRDRGQHYEQYF. The CDR3 DNA sequence: TGCAGCGTACGGGACAGGGGGCAACACTACGAGCAGTACTTC.

The chain recombines TRBV5-1 with TRBJ2-1; 12 positions agree with TRBD2. After removal of 0 bases from V and 10 bases from J, the junction contained 5 bases not matched to a gene. The CDR3 extends over 15 amino acids. The germline CDR1 and CDR2 sequences are SGHRS and YFSETQ. Written as DNA, the CDR3 is TGCGCCAGCAGCTTGGGGCTAGCGGGAGGGGTCGAGCAGTTCTTC. Translated, it gives CASSLGLAGGVEQFF.

The V and J genes are TRBV6-6 and TRBJ2-5; D is undetermined. V was trimmed by 5 bases and J by 4 bases, leaving 5 bases between them. The CDR3 extends over 11 amino acids. Germline CDR1 reads MNHNY; CDR2 reads SVGAGI (reference sequence). CDR3 sequence: CASSEIETQYF. The CDR3 DNA sequence: TGTGCCAGCAGTGAAATAGAGACCCAGTACTTC.